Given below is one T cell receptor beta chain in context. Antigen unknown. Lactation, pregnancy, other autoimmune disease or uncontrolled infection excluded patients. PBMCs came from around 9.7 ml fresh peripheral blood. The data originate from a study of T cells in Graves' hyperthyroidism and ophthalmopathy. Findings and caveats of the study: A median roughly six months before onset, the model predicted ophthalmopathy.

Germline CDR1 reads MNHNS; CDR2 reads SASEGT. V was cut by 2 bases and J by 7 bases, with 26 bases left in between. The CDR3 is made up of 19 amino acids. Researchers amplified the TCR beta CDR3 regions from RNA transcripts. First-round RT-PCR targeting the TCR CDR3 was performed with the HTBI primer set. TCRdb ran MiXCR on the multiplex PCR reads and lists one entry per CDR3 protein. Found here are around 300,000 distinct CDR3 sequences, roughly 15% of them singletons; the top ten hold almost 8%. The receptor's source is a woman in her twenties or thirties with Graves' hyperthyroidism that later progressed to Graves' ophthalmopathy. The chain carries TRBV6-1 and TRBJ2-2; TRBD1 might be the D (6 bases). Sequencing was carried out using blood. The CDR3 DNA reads TGTGCCAGCAGTGAAAGAGGACCGGCAGGGGTAGGATCCAGCGGGGAGCTGTTTTTT. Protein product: CASSERGPAGVGSSGELFF.